This T cell receptor (beta chain) appears in the sequencing data of a study of blood T cell repertoires in COVID-19. Study in general: COVID-19 samples, acute and convalescent, were from the United States, Italy and Spain. The analysed material was cDNA or gDNA that came from T cells, B-cell-depleted T cells, or PBMCs.

In the original processing: Estimates of nucleated cell counts were drawn from the amplification of reference gene primers. TCRdb's table, derived via immunoSEQ multiplex PCR, lists solely in-frame clones and lacks some. Clone size and V and J calls were adopted from that table, with D and trimming inferred from the DNA. The table has about 150,000 clones, around 87% seen once. Sequencing input: peripheral blood. This TCR was recovered from a man aged 50 or older who had recovered from COVID-19.

CDR3 DNA sequence: TGTGCCAGTAGTATCATCAGGGCGAGTGGCTACACCTTC. Translated, it gives CASSIIRASGYTF. The chain uses TRBV19 and TRBJ1-2; tentative D call: TRBD1 (5 bases). Trimming took off 3 bases at V and 7 bases at J, with 12 bases between the two ends. Germline lookup yields CDR1 LNHDA and CDR2 SQIVND (reference sequence). The CDR3 is 13 residues long. Full variable domain (missing parts from reference TRBV19 and TRBJ1-2): DGGITQSPKYLFRKEGQNVTLSCEQNLNHDAMYWYRQDPGQGLRLIYYSQIVNDFQKGDIAEGYSVSREKKESFPLTVTSAQKNPTAFYLCASSIIRASGYTFGSGTRLTVV.